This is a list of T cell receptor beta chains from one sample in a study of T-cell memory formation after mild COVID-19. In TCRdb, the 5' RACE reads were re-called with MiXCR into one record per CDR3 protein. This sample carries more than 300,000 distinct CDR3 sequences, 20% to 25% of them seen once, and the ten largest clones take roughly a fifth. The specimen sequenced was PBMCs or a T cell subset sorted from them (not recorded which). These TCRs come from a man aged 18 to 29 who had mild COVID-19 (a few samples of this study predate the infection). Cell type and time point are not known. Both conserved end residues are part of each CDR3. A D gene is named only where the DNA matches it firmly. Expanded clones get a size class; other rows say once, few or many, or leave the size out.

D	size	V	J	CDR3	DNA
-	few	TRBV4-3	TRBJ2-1	CASSQVPGKDEQFF	TGCGCCAGCAGCCAAGTTCCGGGGAAGGATGAGCAGTTCTTC
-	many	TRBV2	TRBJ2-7	CASSGGYEQYF	TGTGCCAGCAGTGGGGGTTACGAGCAGTACTTC
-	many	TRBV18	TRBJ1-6	CASSPELSSPLHF	TGTGCCAGCTCACCGGAGTTAAGCTCACCCCTCCACTTT
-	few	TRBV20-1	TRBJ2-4	CSAAGTLAKNIQYF	TGCAGTGCGGCCGGGACGCTAGCCAAAAACATTCAGTACTTC
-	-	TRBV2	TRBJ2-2	CASTTTLTGELFF	TGTGCCAGCACCACGACATTAACCGGGGAGCTGTTTTTT
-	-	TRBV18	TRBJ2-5	CASSPLGQGRKTQYF	TGTGCCAGCTCACCACTGGGGCAGGGGAGGAAGACCCAGTACTTC
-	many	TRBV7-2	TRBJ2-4	CASSLSTGNKNIQYF	TGTGCCAGCAGCTTAAGTACCGGAAACAAAAACATTCAGTACTTC
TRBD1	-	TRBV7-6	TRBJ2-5	CASSPWTGGEETQYF	TGTGCCAGCAGCCCCTGGACAGGGGGCGAGGAGACCCAGTACTTC
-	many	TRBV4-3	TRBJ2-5	CASSQGRVRAFQETQYF	TGCGCCAGCAGCCAAGGCCGAGTCCGGGCCTTCCAAGAGACCCAGTACTTC
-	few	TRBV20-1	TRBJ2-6	CSARVPDSKGFGANVLTF	TGCAGTGCTAGAGTTCCTGACAGTAAAGGATTTGGGGCCAACGTCCTGACTTTC
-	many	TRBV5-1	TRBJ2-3	CASSLETDTQYF	TGCGCCAGCAGCTTGGAAACAGATACGCAGTATTTT
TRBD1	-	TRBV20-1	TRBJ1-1	CSAGPGTGMNTEAFF	TGCAGTGCCGGTCCCGGGACAGGAATGAACACTGAAGCTTTCTTT
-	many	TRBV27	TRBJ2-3	CASRVTDTQYF	TGCGCCAGCAGAGTGACAGATACGCAGTATTTT
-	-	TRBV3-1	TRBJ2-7	CASSPLGAYEQYF	TGTGCCAGCAGCCCGTTGGGGGCCTACGAGCAGTACTTC
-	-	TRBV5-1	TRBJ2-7	CASSLAAGILNEQYF	TGCGCCAGCAGCTTGGCCGCAGGGATACTCAACGAGCAGTACTTC
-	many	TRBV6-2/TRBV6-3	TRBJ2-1	CASSLNPDWGDEQFF	TGTGCCAGCAGCTTGAATCCCGACTGGGGGGATGAGCAGTTCTTC
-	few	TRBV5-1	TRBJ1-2	CASSYTTDKSNYGYTF	TGCGCCAGCAGCTACACCACAGACAAGAGTAACTATGGCTACACCTTC
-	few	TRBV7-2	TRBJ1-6	CASSQPDPALHF	TGTGCCAGCAGCCAGCCAGATCCGGCCCTCCACTTT
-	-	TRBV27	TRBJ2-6	CASRRGGPSGANVLTF	TGTGCCAGCAGGAGGGGGGGCCCCTCCGGGGCCAACGTCCTGACTTTC
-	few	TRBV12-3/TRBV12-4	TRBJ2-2	CASSSALGVNTGELFF	TGTGCCAGCAGTTCCGCATTGGGAGTGAACACCGGGGAGCTGTTTTTT
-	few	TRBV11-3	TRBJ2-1	CASSLNSKEQFF	TGTGCCAGCAGCTTAAACTCGAAGGAGCAGTTCTTC
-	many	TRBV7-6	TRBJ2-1	CASSSTYNEQFF	TGTGCCAGCAGCTCCACATACAATGAGCAGTTCTTC
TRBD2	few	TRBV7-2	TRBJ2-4	CASSRGGGENIQYF	TGTGCCAGCAGCCGGGGGGGTGGCGAAAACATTCAGTACTTC
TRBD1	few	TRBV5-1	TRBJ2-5	CASSSADRVQETQYF	TGCGCCAGCAGCTCGGCTGACAGGGTCCAAGAGACCCAGTACTTC
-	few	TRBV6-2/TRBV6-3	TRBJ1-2	CASSEAFGYGYTF	TGTGCCAGCAGTGAGGCATTCGGCTATGGCTACACCTTC
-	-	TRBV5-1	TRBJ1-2	CASSLEQEGPGYTF	TGCGCCAGCAGCTTGGAACAAGAGGGGCCTGGCTACACCTTC
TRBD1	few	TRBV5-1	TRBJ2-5	CASSPGTGVLETQYF	TGCGCCAGCAGCCCAGGGACAGGGGTGTTGGAGACCCAGTACTTC
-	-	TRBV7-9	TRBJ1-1	CASSLVPLREAFF	TGTGCCAGCAGCTTAGTTCCACTCCGTGAAGCTTTCTTT